A selection of T cell receptor beta chains follows, all from one sample in a study of blood T cells in healthy people across ages. TCRdb redid the calling of the 5' RACE reads with MiXCR, one entry per CDR3 protein. In the table there are about 1.4 million distinct CDR3 sequences, roughly 64% of which are singletons. The sequencing input was blood. Source of these receptors: a man aged 18 to 30 in good health. Both conserved end residues are part of each CDR3. Fields, in order: J gene, clone size, D gene, V gene, CDR3 DNA, CDR3 protein. D genes are given only for firm matches. Clone size appears in some rows only: once, few, many, or a class for an expanded clone.

TRBJ2-2	NA	NA	TRBV20-1	TGCAGTGCTGGGGCCGGGGGCACCGGGGAGCTGTTTTTT	CSAGAGGTGELFF
TRBJ2-7	NA	NA	TRBV7-9	TGTGCCAGCAGCTTAGTTGGCCGGGGGAGCTCCTACGAGCAGTACTTC	CASSLVGRGSSYEQYF
TRBJ2-7	few	TRBD2	TRBV10-3	TGTGCCACCAACTCAGCGGGAGGAACCTACGAGCAGTACTTC	CATNSAGGTYEQYF
TRBJ2-2	NA	NA	TRBV6-6	TGTGCCAGCAGAGGGGGGAGGGAGCTGTTTTTT	CASRGGRELFF
TRBJ1-1	NA	NA	TRBV27	TGTGCCAGCAGTGTGCTACAAGGGGGTGAAGCTTTCTTT	CASSVLQGGEAFF
TRBJ2-7	NA	NA	TRBV6-2/TRBV6-3	TGTGCCAGCAGTTACCCGGACGGGTACTCCTACGAGCAGTACTTC	CASSYPDGYSYEQYF
TRBJ2-3	once	TRBD2	TRBV5-1	TGTGCCAGCAACCCCCTAGCGGGAGGCGACACAGATACGCAGTATTTT	CASNPLAGGDTDTQYF
TRBJ2-3	NA	NA	TRBV29-1	TGCAGCGTTGGATTCCAGGGTTTAGGTGCGCAGTATTTT	CSVGFQGLGAQYF
TRBJ1-2	few	NA	TRBV2	TGTGCCAGTTACCTAGTAGTGGGGGCCGCCCTCGGCTACACCTTC	CASYLVVGAALGYTF
TRBJ2-5	NA	NA	TRBV7-9	TGTGCCAGCAGCCCGGGGTGGGGGAAAGAGACCCAGTACTTC	CASSPGWGKETQYF
TRBJ1-6	few	TRBD1	TRBV20-1	TGCAGTGCTAGAGGGTCGGGACAGTATGATTCACCCCTCCACTTT	CSARGSGQYDSPLHF
TRBJ2-5	NA	TRBD1	TRBV10-3	TGTGCCATCTCGGGACAGCTCCAAGAGACCCAGTACTTC	CAISGQLQETQYF
TRBJ2-3	NA	NA	TRBV20-1	TGCAGTGCTATCGGGAGTACGCAGTATTTT	CSAIGSTQYF
TRBJ1-1	NA	TRBD1	TRBV30	TGTGCCTGGAGACAGGGGGTGAACACTGAAGCTTTCTTT	CAWRQGVNTEAFF
TRBJ1-2	NA	NA	TRBV20-1	TGCAGTGCTAGAGAGGGCCCGCTCTATGGCTACACCTTC	CSAREGPLYGYTF
TRBJ2-5	NA	NA	TRBV3-1	TGTGCCAGCAGCCAAGATGTGGCGGTAGGAGAGACCCAGTACTTC	CASSQDVAVGETQYF
TRBJ2-4	NA	NA	TRBV6-2/TRBV6-3	TGTGCCAGCAGCCGAACAGGGCGAAATGGAAACATTCAGTACTTC	CASSRTGRNGNIQYF
TRBJ2-5	few	TRBD2	TRBV29-1	TGCAGCGTTGCCGGGACTAGCGGGGGTGGATGGGAGACCCAGTACTTC	CSVAGTSGGGWETQYF
TRBJ2-3	NA	TRBD2	TRBV4-1	TGCGCCAGCAGCCAGCAGCGGGAGGGATCTCAAGAAGATACGCAGTATTTT	CASSQQREGSQEDTQYF
TRBJ2-3	NA	TRBD2	TRBV29-1	TGCAGCGTCGCCGGGACTACGGGGTGGGGCACAGATACGCAGTATTTT	CSVAGTTGWGTDTQYF
TRBJ2-3	NA	NA	TRBV5-1	TGCGCCAGCAGCTCGGACTATAGCACAGATACGCAGTATTTT	CASSSDYSTDTQYF
TRBJ1-2	NA	NA	TRBV18	TGTGCCAGCTCACCTGAGATTCTTGCTGGCTACACCTTC	CASSPEILAGYTF
TRBJ2-1	NA	NA	TRBV5-1	TGCGCCAGCAGCGTGACCCGGTCCCCCCAGTTCTTC	CASSVTRSPQFF
TRBJ2-7	NA	TRBD1	TRBV10-3	TGTGCCATCAGAGACCGGACAGGGAGATACGAGCAGTACTTC	CAIRDRTGRYEQYF
TRBJ2-1	NA	NA	TRBV10-3	TGTGCCATCAGTGAGGAGGGGGTACGGGAGCAGTTCTTC	CAISEEGVREQFF
TRBJ2-3	few	NA	TRBV29-1	TGCAGCGTTGAATATCAACGGCGGGACGGATCTAGCACAGATACGCAGTATTTT	CSVEYQRRDGSSTDTQYF
TRBJ2-1	NA	TRBD2	TRBV7-9	TGTGCCAGCAGCTTACCCGGGACTAGCGACTACAATGAGCAGTTCTTC	CASSLPGTSDYNEQFF
TRBJ2-3	NA	TRBD2	TRBV5-1	TGCGCCAGCAGCGGGACTAGTTCCACCACAGATACGCAGTATTTT	CASSGTSSTTDTQYF
TRBJ2-1	NA	TRBD2	TRBV6-5	TGTGCCAGCAGTTACCTCGGGACTAGCGGGGTGAGCTCCTACAATGAGCAGTTCTTC	CASSYLGTSGVSSYNEQFF
TRBJ1-2	NA	NA	TRBV6-5	TGTGCCAGCAGTGCACAGGGATGGGGTGGCTACACCTTC	CASSAQGWGGYTF
TRBJ1-2	NA	NA	TRBV2	TGTGCCAGCAGTGACCCCGATGGCTACACCTTC	CASSDPDGYTF
TRBJ1-5	NA	NA	TRBV6-6	TGTGCCAGCAGTTATACGGTTAGCAATCAGCCCCGGCATTTT	CASSYTVSNQPRHF
TRBJ1-4	NA	NA	TRBV7-9	TGTGCCAGCAGCTTGAATCACCGCGAGATGTTTTTT	CASSLNHREMFF
TRBJ1-1	few	NA	TRBV29-1	TGCAGCGCCGACTCCCAAAAAGCTTTCTTT	CSADSQKAFF
TRBJ1-1	NA	NA	TRBV12-3/TRBV12-4	TGTGCCAGCAGTTTTCGGGGGGTCGGGGCTTTCTTT	CASSFRGVGAFF
TRBJ2-7	NA	TRBD2	TRBV6-5	TGTGCCAGCAGTTACTCGGCGGGAGCCTCCTACGAGCAGTACTTC	CASSYSAGASYEQYF
TRBJ2-7	NA	NA	TRBV28	TGTGCCAGCAGCGAATCCTCTGGCCTTGCTGGGGCCTACGAGCAGTACTTC	CASSESSGLAGAYEQYF
TRBJ2-7	few	NA	TRBV14	TGTGCCAGCAGCCCCAGGGTCCCTCCCTACGAGCAGTACTTC	CASSPRVPPYEQYF
TRBJ2-3	NA	NA	TRBV7-9	TGTGCCAGCAGCTCGAGGGGACGAGCGGGTGCAGATACGCAGTATTTT	CASSSRGRAGADTQYF
TRBJ2-7	NA	NA	TRBV20-1	TGCAGTGCTAGAGAGGGAGGGACACCGGGAACCTACGAGCAGTACTTC	CSAREGGTPGTYEQYF
TRBJ2-7	NA	TRBD2	TRBV25-1	TGTGCCAGCAGTGATAGAGCGGGAGGGTACGAGCAGTACTTC	CASSDRAGGYEQYF
TRBJ2-4	few	NA	TRBV10-3	TGTGCCAAACCGGGTCTAGCCAAAAACATTCAGTACTTC	CAKPGLAKNIQYF
TRBJ2-1	NA	TRBD2	TRBV28	TGTGCCAGCAGTTTACTTAGCGGGGGCCCCTCCTACAGTGAGCAGTTCTTC	CASSLLSGGPSYSEQFF
TRBJ2-3	NA	TRBD2	TRBV7-9	TGTGCCAGCAGCTTAGCGGGCGGGGGTGACACAGATACGCAGTATTTT	CASSLAGGGDTDTQYF
TRBJ2-3	NA	TRBD1	TRBV20-1	TGCAGTGCTAGGACAGGGGTAAAATTGGATACGCAGTATTTT	CSARTGVKLDTQYF
TRBJ1-1	NA	NA	TRBV29-1	TGCAGCGTTGAAGGAGCTGAAGCTTTCTTT	CSVEGAEAFF
TRBJ2-7	NA	NA	TRBV12-3/TRBV12-4	TGTGCCAGCACCTTGGGGGAGGACAGGCCTTACTACGAGCAGTACTTC	CASTLGEDRPYYEQYF
TRBJ2-7	NA	NA	TRBV12-3/TRBV12-4	TGTGCCAGCAGTTTAGCGGGAGTGTTTAGCGAGCAGTACTTC	CASSLAGVFSEQYF
TRBJ2-7	NA	NA	TRBV6-1	TGTGCCAGCAGTGAAGCAGGAGGGGTGGACGAGCAGTACTTC	CASSEAGGVDEQYF
TRBJ2-3	many	NA	TRBV5-1	TGTGCCAGCAGCGTGGGACCTAGCACAGATACGCAGTATTTT	CASSVGPSTDTQYF
TRBJ1-2	few	NA	TRBV4-2	TGTGCCAGCAGCCAAGATAGTGTGTCGGTTGGGGGCTACACCTTC	CASSQDSVSVGGYTF
TRBJ2-2	NA	TRBD2	TRBV5-1	TGCGCCAGCAGCTTGGGAGCGGGGGCCACCGGGGAGCTGTTTTTT	CASSLGAGATGELFF
TRBJ2-3	NA	NA	TRBV5-1	TGCGCCAGCAGCTTGGGTTCGGGGCCGGTTACAGCAGATACGCAGTATTTT	CASSLGSGPVTADTQYF